The 8 T cell receptor beta chains reported below all come from one sample, sequenced in a study of blood T cell repertoires in COVID-19. Some clones are missing from TCRdb's copy, which holds only in-frame ones; the method was immunoSEQ multiplex PCR. The table lists approximately 350,000 clones, more than 70% of them singletons. What was sequenced was peripheral blood. These receptors were collected from a young man with active or convalescent COVID-19.

The table lists this clone with many counts. This chain connects TRBV7-2 to TRBJ1-2, with D tentatively TRBD1 (6 bases). Germline CDR1 is SGHTA and CDR2 is FQGNSA. Trimming removed 5 bases from V and 0 bases from J, with 16 bases in between. The CDR3 runs 16 residues. For the CDR3, the DNA is TGTGCCAGCAGCCTACAGGGAGGGAGAGCTAACTATGGCTACACCTTC. Its protein product is CASSLQGGRANYGYTF.

There are a few counts of this clone. The rearrangement joins TRBV7-8 to TRBJ1-1, with TRBD1 as a possible D gene (6 bases). V lost 3 bases, J lost 0 bases, and 20 bases lay in between. Germline CDR1 and CDR2: SGHVS and FQNEAQ. The CDR3 totals 18 residues. For the CDR3, the DNA is TGTGCCAGCAGCTTCCCCAGGTCTAGAAAGGGGGTGAACACTGAAGCTTTCTTT. Translation gives CASSFPRSRKGVNTEAFF.

The chain couples TRBV21-1 to TRBJ2-7; TRBD2 reflects the table's D call only, with no check against the DNA. TRBV21-1 is described as a pseudogene. The CDR3 runs to 15 residues. Here the CDR3 reads CASSKAAVSSYEQYF. DNA of the CDR3: TGTGCCAGCAGCAAAGCGGCGGTTAGCTCCTACGAGCAGTACTTC.

The V and J genes are TRBV6-5 and TRBJ2-4, with D perhaps TRBD2 (6 bases). Per germline, CDR1 MNHEY and CDR2 SVGAGI. V was pared by 10 bases and J by 5 bases, with 18 bases between. CDR3 length: 14 amino acids. For the CDR3, the DNA is TGTGCCACCGGGACCAATGTAGCGGAAAACATTCAGTACTTC. Its translation is CATGTNVAENIQYF.

The chain carries TRBV6-1 and TRBJ1-2, with D uncertain. V shed 0 bases and J shed 7 bases, with 12 bases lying between them. The CDR3 loop spans 14 amino acids. CDR1 is MNHNS and CDR2 is SASEGT in the germline V gene. The chain's CDR3 is CASSEALRGIGYTF. CDR3 nucleotides: TGTGCCAGCAGTGAAGCGCTTCGAGGGATTGGCTACACCTTC.

The V gene is TRBV28, the J gene TRBJ1-4, with no clear D. Trimming left V 11 bases short and J 1 base short, with 11 bases between. The CDR3 is 13 residues long. Germline V gives CDR1 MDHEN, CDR2 SYDVKM. CDR3 region: CASQQITNEKLFF. The CDR3 nucleotides are TGTGCCTCCCAACAGATAACTAATGAAAAACTGTTTTTT.

V and J are TRBV27 and TRBJ1-2; D unresolved. CDR3 size: 13 residues. V gave up 7 bases and J gave up 3 bases, with 12 bases separating them. Germline CDR1 MNHEY, CDR2 SMNVEV (reference sequence). CDR3 sequence (DNA): TGTGCCAGCAAGCCCCCAGGTCACTATGGCTACACCTTC. The encoded protein is CASKPPGHYGYTF.

The CDR3 is CASRASVTDTQYF. CDR3 nucleotide sequence: TGTGCCAGCAGAGCTAGCGTCACAGATACGCAGTATTTT. The V gene is TRBV6-4, the J gene TRBJ2-3; TRBD2 might be the D (6 bases). V gave up 6 bases and J gave up 2 bases, with 9 bases separating them. Germline V gene data show CDR1 as MRHNA and CDR2 as SNTAGT. This CDR3 has 13 residues.